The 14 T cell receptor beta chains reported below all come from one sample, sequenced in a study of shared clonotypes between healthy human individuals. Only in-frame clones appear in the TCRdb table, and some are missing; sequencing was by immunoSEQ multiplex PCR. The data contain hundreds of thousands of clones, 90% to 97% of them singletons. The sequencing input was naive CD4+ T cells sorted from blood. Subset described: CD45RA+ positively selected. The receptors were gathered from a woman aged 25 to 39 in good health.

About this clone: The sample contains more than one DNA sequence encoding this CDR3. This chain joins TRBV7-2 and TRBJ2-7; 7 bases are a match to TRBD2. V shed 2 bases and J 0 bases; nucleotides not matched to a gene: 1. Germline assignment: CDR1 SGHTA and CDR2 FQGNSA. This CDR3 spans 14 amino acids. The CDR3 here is CASSLLAGSYEQYF. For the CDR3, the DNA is TGTGCCAGCAGCTTATTAGCGGGCTCCTACGAGCAGTACTTC.

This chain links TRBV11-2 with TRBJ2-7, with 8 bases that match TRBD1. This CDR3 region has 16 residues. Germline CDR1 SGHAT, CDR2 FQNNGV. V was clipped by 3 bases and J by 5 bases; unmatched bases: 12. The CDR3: CASSLGPGQGLNEQYF. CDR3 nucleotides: TGTGCCAGCAGCTTGGGACCCGGACAGGGACTTAACGAGCAGTACTTC.

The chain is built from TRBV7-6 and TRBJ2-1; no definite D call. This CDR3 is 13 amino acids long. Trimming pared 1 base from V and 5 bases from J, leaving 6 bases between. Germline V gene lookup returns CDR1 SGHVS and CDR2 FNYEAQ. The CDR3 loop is CASSLVADNEQFF. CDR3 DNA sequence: TGTGCCAGCAGCTTAGTGGCCGACAATGAGCAGTTCTTC.

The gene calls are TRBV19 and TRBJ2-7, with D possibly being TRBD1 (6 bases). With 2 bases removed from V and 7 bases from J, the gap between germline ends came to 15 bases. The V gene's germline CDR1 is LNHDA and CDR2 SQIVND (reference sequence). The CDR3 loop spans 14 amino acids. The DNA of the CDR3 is TGTGCCAGTAGTATAAGACGGGACAAGAGGGAGCAGTACTTC. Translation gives CASSIRRDKREQYF.

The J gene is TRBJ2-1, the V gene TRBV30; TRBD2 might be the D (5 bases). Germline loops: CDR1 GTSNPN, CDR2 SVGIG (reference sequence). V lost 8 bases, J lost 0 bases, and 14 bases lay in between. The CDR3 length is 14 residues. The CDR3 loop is CAPVGENSYNEQFF. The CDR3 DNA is TGTGCCCCCGTTGGGGAGAACTCCTACAATGAGCAGTTCTTC.

The CDR3 spells CASSLLRGRNEQYF. The CDR3 nucleotides read TGCGCCAGCAGCTTGCTTCGGGGACGCAACGAGCAGTACTTC. This chain joins TRBV5-1 and TRBJ2-7; D is possibly TRBD1 or TRBD2 (5 bases each). Germline CDR1 is SGHRS and CDR2 is YFSETQ. Trimming pared 1 base from V and 5 bases from J, leaving 13 bases between. The CDR3 covers 14 residues.

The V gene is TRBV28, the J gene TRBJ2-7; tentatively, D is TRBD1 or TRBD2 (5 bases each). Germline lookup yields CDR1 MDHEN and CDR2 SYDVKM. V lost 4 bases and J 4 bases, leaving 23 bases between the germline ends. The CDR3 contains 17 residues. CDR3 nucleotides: TGTGCCAGCAGTTCCCCACGGACATCCTCGACGGGATACGAGCAGTACTTC. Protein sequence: CASSSPRTSSTGYEQYF. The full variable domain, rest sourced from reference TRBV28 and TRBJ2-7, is DVKVTQSSRYLVKRTGEKVFLECVQDMDHENMFWYRQDPGLGLRLIYFSYDVKMKEKGDIPEGYSVSREKKERFSLILESASTNQTSMYLCASSSPRTSSTGYEQYFGPGTRLTVT.

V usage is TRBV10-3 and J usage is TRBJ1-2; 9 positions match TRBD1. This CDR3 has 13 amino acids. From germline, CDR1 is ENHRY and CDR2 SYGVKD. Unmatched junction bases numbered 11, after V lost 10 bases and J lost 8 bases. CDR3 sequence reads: CATMEAGQGGYTF. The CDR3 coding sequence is TGTGCCACCATGGAGGCGGGACAGGGAGGCTACACCTTC.

CDR3 in amino acids: CASSPLGGVEDEQYF. DNA of the CDR3: TGTGCCAGCAGCCCCCTGGGAGGGGTAGAAGACGAGCAGTACTTC. The chain links TRBV9 to TRBJ2-7; 7 bases match TRBD2. Trimming took 4 bases from V and 5 from J; bases not matched to a gene: 12. The germline gives CDR1 SGDLS, CDR2 YYNGEE. The CDR3 extends over 15 amino acids.

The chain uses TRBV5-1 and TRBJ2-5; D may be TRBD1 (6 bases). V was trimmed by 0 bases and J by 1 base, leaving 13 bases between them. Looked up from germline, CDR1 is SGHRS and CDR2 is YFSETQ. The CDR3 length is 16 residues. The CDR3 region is CASSLGGGVVQETQYF. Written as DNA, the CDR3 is TGCGCCAGCAGCTTGGGAGGGGGAGTAGTCCAAGAGACCCAGTACTTC. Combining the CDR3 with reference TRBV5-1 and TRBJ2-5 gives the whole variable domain KAGVTQTPRYLIKTRGQQVTLSCSPISGHRSVSWYQQTPGQGLQFLFEYFSETQRNKGNFPGRFSGRQFSNSRSEMNVSTLELGDSALYLCASSLGGGVVQETQYFGPGTRLLVL.

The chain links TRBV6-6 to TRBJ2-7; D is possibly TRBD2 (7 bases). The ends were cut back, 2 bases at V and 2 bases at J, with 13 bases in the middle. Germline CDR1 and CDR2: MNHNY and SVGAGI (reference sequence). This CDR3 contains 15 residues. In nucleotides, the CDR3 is TGTGCCAGCAGTTACGCCGCGGGGGCAGCCTACGAGCAGTACTTC. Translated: CASSYAAGAAYEQYF.

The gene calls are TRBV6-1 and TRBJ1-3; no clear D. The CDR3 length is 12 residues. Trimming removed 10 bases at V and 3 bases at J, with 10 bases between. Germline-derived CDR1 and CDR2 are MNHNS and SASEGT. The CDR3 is CATPRDGNTIYF. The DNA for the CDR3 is TGTGCCACCCCCCGTGATGGAAACACCATATATTTT.

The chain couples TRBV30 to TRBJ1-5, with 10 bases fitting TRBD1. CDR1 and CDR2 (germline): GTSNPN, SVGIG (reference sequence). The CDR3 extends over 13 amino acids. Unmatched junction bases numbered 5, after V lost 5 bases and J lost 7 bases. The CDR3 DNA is TGTGCCTGGGGGGACAGGGGCCACCAGCCCCAGCATTTT. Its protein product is CAWGDRGHQPQHF.

CDR3 sequence reads: CASSLVASGRFGLGYEQYF. DNA of the CDR3: TGCGCCAGCAGCTTGGTAGCTAGCGGGAGATTCGGACTGGGCTACGAGCAGTACTTC. The V call is TRBV5-1, the J call TRBJ2-5; 10 bases agree with TRBD2. The DNA end lines up better with TRBJ2-7; the J call may be wrong. This CDR3 region has 19 residues. The germline CDR1 and CDR2 sequences are SGHRS and YFSETQ.